A selection of T cell receptor beta chains follows, all from one sample in a study of regulatory T cells in long-lasting Graves disease. One entry per CDR3 protein results from TCRdb running MiXCR on the multiplex PCR reads. The table shows about 450,000 distinct CDR3 sequences, with less than 25% occurring only once. Sequenced here: peripheral blood mononuclear cells (PBMCs), sampled when the disease was refractory, from a patient treated with antithyroid drugs. Receptors originate from a female donor with Graves disease. The conserved cysteine and the conserved F or W are not part of the CDR3 here. The order of the fields is V gene, clone size, CDR3 protein. Only part of the rows carry a size: once, few, many, or a class if the clone is expanded.

>TRBV2|many
ASRSGLAGGVGTQY
>TRBV6-1|NA
ASSPPPLTGRWSPLH
>TRBV9|NA
ASSDISGNIQY
>TRBV29-1|many
SVVIVGGGEQY
>TRBV28|many
ASSLLDRVGYGYT
>TRBV27|few
ASQLMAGVSYEQY
>TRBV29-1|NA
SVEASGKHHEQY
>TRBV28|few
ASSLSTTSQSSYEQY
>TRBV6-9|few
ASSYVGQNTEAL
>TRBV18|many
ASSPPLQETQY
>TRBV11-2|many
ASSLDGLPITGELF
>TRBV2|many
ASSYSGSLTSGSAETQY
>TRBV30|few
AWSRGTNTEAF
>TRBV20-1|NA
SARVPGTGFINEQF
>TRBV7-6|few
ASSLVSGGPAELF
>TRBV13|NA
ASSLGSYRAPDTQY
>TRBV4-3|NA
ASSQVSGSNYGYT
>TRBV12-3/TRBV12-4|many
ASSLSGGQVYEQY
>TRBV19|few
AITGADLNTEAF
>TRBV13|few
ASSILTLTEAF
>TRBV2|NA
ASKGEGPDTQY
>TRBV20-1|many
SASRLAGGYEQY
>TRBV29-1|NA
SGGSRAMGLETQY
>TRBV30|few
AWSVIRYTEAF
>TRBV19|few
ASSLVRSGGRTGELF
>TRBV28|many
ASSLVWETGAF
>TRBV6-2/TRBV6-3|many
ASSYHTGELF
>TRBV12-3/TRBV12-4|many
ASKSGRETQY
>TRBV28|NA
ASSSPRQANNEQF
>TRBV2|NA
ASSVQRGGGETQY
>TRBV19|NA
ASSLIAGGPGEQY
>TRBV28|many
ASRDRGREKLF
>TRBV7-2|many
ASSSGRLLQETQY
>TRBV11-1|NA
ASSLTAGVTDTQY
>TRBV5-1|NA
ASSLDGRQPQH
>TRBV15|NA
ATSTQGGDTGELF
>TRBV20-1|many
SAPSGGQKTQY
>TRBV12-3/TRBV12-4|many
ATASGGVWYGYT
>TRBV30|NA
AWTSGQYEQY
>TRBV11-2|few
ASSARTHQPQH
>TRBV3-1|NA
ASGGLAGGPDYEQY
>TRBV6-1|NA
ASSRPGGSYEQY
>TRBV4-1|few
ASSQRIEKLF
>TRBV2|NA
ASSATSGAANEQF
>TRBV11-2|NA
ASSLVQGLTGANVLT